This is a list of T cell receptor beta chains from one sample in a study of cytomegalovirus exposure and HLA in healthy donors. The repertoire was sequenced with immunoSEQ multiplex PCR; TCRdb's copy has only in-frame clones and lacks some. The sample holds about 210,000 clones, 82% seen once. Sequences were obtained from PBMCs. The receptor source for this set is a man in his forties in good health and CMV-seropositive. The CDR3 runs from the conserved cysteine through the conserved F or W. The D gene is left open where the match is weak. Clone size, where shown, is once, few, many, or a class for clones that have expanded.

V gene: TRBV9; D gene: -; J gene: TRBJ2-3; clone size: -; CDR3 protein: CASSVTPQGTDTQYF; CDR3 DNA: TGTGCCAGCAGCGTAACCCCCCAGGGCACAGATACGCAGTATTTT
V gene: TRBV5-4; D gene: TRBD2; J gene: TRBJ2-4; clone size: -; CDR3 protein: CASSLEVSGRIQYF; CDR3 DNA: TGTGCCAGCAGCTTGGAGGTTAGCGGGAGGATTCAGTACTTC
V gene: TRBV7-2; D gene: TRBD2; J gene: TRBJ2-3; clone size: -; CDR3 protein: CASSLGAGGTDTQYF; CDR3 DNA: TGTGCCAGCAGCTTAGGAGCGGGAGGCACAGATACGCAGTATTTT
V gene: TRBV29-1; D gene: TRBD2; J gene: TRBJ2-1; clone size: -; CDR3 protein: CSVHGTSGSWTYNEQFF; CDR3 DNA: TGCAGCGTTCACGGGACTAGCGGGAGTTGGACCTACAATGAGCAGTTCTTC
V gene: TRBV4-1; D gene: TRBD2; J gene: TRBJ2-1; clone size: -; CDR3 protein: CASSRTSGNEQFF; CDR3 DNA: TGCGCCAGCAGCCGGACTAGCGGCAATGAGCAGTTCTTC
V gene: TRBV6-6; D gene: -; J gene: TRBJ1-1; clone size: -; CDR3 protein: CASSPFLNTEAFF; CDR3 DNA: TGTGCCAGCAGCCCCTTTCTTAACACTGAAGCTTTCTTT
V gene: TRBV6-6; D gene: -; J gene: TRBJ1-1; clone size: few; CDR3 protein: CASSSGHVAEAFF; CDR3 DNA: TGTGCCAGCAGTTCGGGACATGTAGCTGAAGCTTTCTTT
V gene: TRBV29-1; D gene: TRBD1; J gene: TRBJ1-4; clone size: -; CDR3 protein: CSVVPGQGGEKLFF; CDR3 DNA: TGCAGCGTTGTCCCGGGACAGGGAGGGGAAAAACTGTTTTTT
V gene: TRBV5-4; D gene: -; J gene: TRBJ2-1; clone size: -; CDR3 protein: CASSLGDRLVGEQFF; CDR3 DNA: TGTGCCAGCAGCTTGGGGGACCGACTAGTAGGAGAGCAGTTCTTC
V gene: TRBV18; D gene: -; J gene: TRBJ1-2; clone size: -; CDR3 protein: CASSPALRPGNGGGYTF; CDR3 DNA: TGTGCCAGCTCACCGGCTCTTCGTCCGGGGAACGGGGGTGGCTACACCTTC
V gene: TRBV6-4; D gene: TRBD1; J gene: TRBJ2-5; clone size: -; CDR3 protein: CASSDRDRVQETQYF; CDR3 DNA: TGTGCCAGCAGTGACAGGGACAGGGTCCAAGAGACCCAGTACTTC
V gene: TRBV27; D gene: -; J gene: TRBJ2-1; clone size: -; CDR3 protein: CASNFFPGLSYNEQFF; CDR3 DNA: TGTGCCAGCAACTTCTTCCCGGGACTCTCCTACAATGAGCAGTTCTTC
V gene: TRBV9; D gene: -; J gene: TRBJ2-5; clone size: -; CDR3 protein: CASSVGDSGQETQYF; CDR3 DNA: TGTGCCAGCAGCGTAGGTGACAGCGGGCAAGAGACCCAGTACTTC
V gene: TRBV18; D gene: -; J gene: TRBJ1-1; clone size: -; CDR3 protein: CASSSRPGTKPINTEAFF; CDR3 DNA: TGTGCCAGCTCGTCTCGTCCCGGGACAAAGCCCATCAACACTGAAGCTTTCTTT
V gene: TRBV15; D gene: TRBD2; J gene: TRBJ2-5; clone size: -; CDR3 protein: CATSRDQLAGGETQYF; CDR3 DNA: TGTGCCACCAGCAGAGATCAACTAGCGGGAGGAGAGACCCAGTACTTC
V gene: TRBV19; D gene: -; J gene: TRBJ2-1; clone size: -; CDR3 protein: CASSIAVFRGLEQFF; CDR3 DNA: TGTGCCAGTAGTATTGCCGTGTTTCGGGGACTGGAACAGTTCTTC
V gene: TRBV5-1; D gene: TRBD2; J gene: TRBJ2-2; clone size: -; CDR3 protein: CASKQVPREGGELFF; CDR3 DNA: TGCGCCAGCAAGCAGGTCCCCCGGGAGGGCGGGGAGCTGTTTTTT
V gene: TRBV2; D gene: -; J gene: TRBJ1-2; clone size: -; CDR3 protein: CASSESKPNGYTF; CDR3 DNA: TGTGCCAGCAGTGAAAGCAAGCCGAATGGCTACACCTTC
V gene: TRBV27; D gene: -; J gene: TRBJ2-1; clone size: -; CDR3 protein: CASSLLGALYNEQFF; CDR3 DNA: TGTGCCAGCAGTTTATTGGGGGCTCTATACAATGAGCAGTTCTTC
V gene: TRBV5-6; D gene: -; J gene: TRBJ1-4; clone size: -; CDR3 protein: CASSLVGGSNEKLFF; CDR3 DNA: TGTGCCAGCAGCTTGGTGGGGGGTTCTAATGAAAAACTGTTTTTT
V gene: TRBV7-9; D gene: TRBD1; J gene: TRBJ1-6; clone size: -; CDR3 protein: CASSPRTGGGSSPLHF; CDR3 DNA: TGTGCCAGCAGCCCGAGGACAGGGGGCGGCAGTTCACCCCTCCACTTT
V gene: TRBV5-4; D gene: TRBD1; J gene: TRBJ2-5; clone size: -; CDR3 protein: CASSTSTGLRETQYF; CDR3 DNA: TGTGCCAGCAGCACCTCGACAGGGTTGAGAGAGACCCAGTACTTC
V gene: TRBV11-2; D gene: -; J gene: TRBJ1-1; clone size: -; CDR3 protein: CASSRPGTEAFF; CDR3 DNA: TGTGCCAGCAGCCGGCCGGGGACTGAAGCTTTCTTT
V gene: TRBV9; D gene: TRBD1; J gene: TRBJ1-1; clone size: -; CDR3 protein: CASSVTGQSYEAFF; CDR3 DNA: TGTGCCAGCAGCGTAACGGGACAGAGTTATGAAGCTTTCTTT
V gene: TRBV30; D gene: TRBD1; J gene: TRBJ1-1; clone size: -; CDR3 protein: CAWSRDRGGRMNTEAFF; CDR3 DNA: TGTGCCTGGAGCCGGGACAGGGGGGGTCGGATGAACACTGAAGCTTTCTTT
V gene: TRBV7-8; D gene: TRBD2; J gene: TRBJ2-1; clone size: -; CDR3 protein: CASSQLSYSGSLDEQFF; CDR3 DNA: TGTGCCAGCAGCCAGCTTAGTTATAGCGGGAGTTTGGATGAGCAGTTCTTC
V gene: TRBV7-9; D gene: -; J gene: TRBJ2-7; clone size: -; CDR3 protein: CASSSETGEQYF; CDR3 DNA: TGTGCCAGCAGCTCCGAGACGGGAGAGCAGTACTTC
V gene: TRBV13; D gene: TRBD1; J gene: TRBJ2-1; clone size: -; CDR3 protein: CASSGYRTGYYNEQFF; CDR3 DNA: TGTGCCAGCAGCGGGTATAGGACAGGTTACTACAATGAGCAGTTCTTC
V gene: TRBV6-5; D gene: -; J gene: TRBJ1-5; clone size: -; CDR3 protein: CASSYGRGVNQPQHF; CDR3 DNA: TGTGCCAGCAGTTACGGGAGGGGGGTCAATCAGCCCCAGCATTTT
V gene: TRBV4-1; D gene: TRBD1; J gene: TRBJ2-1; clone size: -; CDR3 protein: CASRIPGQGPNEQFF; CDR3 DNA: TGCGCCAGCAGAATCCCGGGACAGGGCCCCAATGAGCAGTTCTTC
V gene: TRBV7-9; D gene: -; J gene: TRBJ2-5; clone size: -; CDR3 protein: CASSLAHMGLQETQYF; CDR3 DNA: TGTGCCAGCAGCTTAGCGCATATGGGACTCCAAGAGACCCAGTACTTC
V gene: TRBV30; D gene: -; J gene: TRBJ2-7; clone size: -; CDR3 protein: CAWRHNWGGTAHEQYF; CDR3 DNA: TGTGCCTGGAGACATAATTGGGGCGGGACAGCCCACGAGCAGTACTTC
V gene: TRBV30; D gene: TRBD1; J gene: TRBJ2-5; clone size: -; CDR3 protein: CAWRGTGGRETQYF; CDR3 DNA: TGTGCCTGGAGGGGGACAGGGGGCAGAGAGACCCAGTACTTC
V gene: TRBV6-4; D gene: -; J gene: TRBJ2-5; clone size: -; CDR3 protein: CASRTGSLGAQYF; CDR3 DNA: TGTGCCAGCAGGACGGGTAGTCTAGGGGCCCAGTACTTC
V gene: TRBV7-9; D gene: -; J gene: TRBJ1-2; clone size: few; CDR3 protein: CASGPQGSPNYGYTF; CDR3 DNA: TGTGCCAGCGGACCCCAGGGAAGCCCTAACTATGGCTACACCTTC
V gene: TRBV19; D gene: TRBD1; J gene: TRBJ1-1; clone size: -; CDR3 protein: CAITDRGVTEAFF; CDR3 DNA: TGTGCCATTACGGACAGGGGGGTCACTGAAGCTTTCTTT
V gene: TRBV7-9; D gene: -; J gene: TRBJ2-7; clone size: -; CDR3 protein: CASSPDRLAYEQYF; CDR3 DNA: TGTGCCAGCAGCCCTGACAGGCTTGCCTACGAGCAGTACTTC
V gene: TRBV10-1; D gene: -; J gene: TRBJ1-1; clone size: -; CDR3 protein: CASSESTGDPLNTEAFF; CDR3 DNA: TGCGCCAGCAGTGAGTCGACGGGGGACCCCCTGAACACTGAAGCTTTCTTT
V gene: TRBV19; D gene: -; J gene: TRBJ2-2; clone size: -; CDR3 protein: CASSIDRTGELFF; CDR3 DNA: TGTGCCAGTAGTATAGACAGGACCGGGGAGCTGTTTTTT
V gene: TRBV29-1; D gene: -; J gene: TRBJ1-1; clone size: -; CDR3 protein: CSVESPGKVEAFF; CDR3 DNA: TGCAGCGTTGAATCCCCGGGGAAGGTTGAAGCTTTCTTT
V gene: TRBV19; D gene: -; J gene: TRBJ2-1; clone size: -; CDR3 protein: CASSPSGATYNEQFF; CDR3 DNA: TGTGCCAGCAGTCCCAGTGGGGCCACCTACAATGAGCAGTTCTTC
V gene: TRBV9; D gene: TRBD1; J gene: TRBJ2-3; clone size: -; CDR3 protein: CASSRQGQGRTDTQYF; CDR3 DNA: TGTGCCAGCAGCCGCCAAGGACAGGGGAGGACAGATACGCAGTATTTT
V gene: TRBV2; D gene: TRBD1; J gene: TRBJ2-1; clone size: -; CDR3 protein: CASSWDSGNEQFF; CDR3 DNA: TGTGCCAGCAGCTGGGACAGCGGCAATGAGCAGTTCTTC
V gene: TRBV30; D gene: TRBD2; J gene: TRBJ2-3; clone size: -; CDR3 protein: CANKSAGGGYF; CDR3 DNA: TGTGCCAATAAATCAGCGGGAGGGGGGTATTTT
V gene: TRBV6-6; D gene: -; J gene: TRBJ2-3; clone size: -; CDR3 protein: CASSYLELGTDTQYF; CDR3 DNA: TGTGCCAGCAGTTACCTCGAGTTGGGCACAGATACGCAGTATTTT
V gene: TRBV7-9; D gene: TRBD1; J gene: TRBJ1-1; clone size: -; CDR3 protein: CASSYRGQFTEAFF; CDR3 DNA: TGTGCCAGCAGCTACAGGGGGCAGTTCACTGAAGCTTTCTTT
V gene: TRBV6-5; D gene: -; J gene: TRBJ2-7; clone size: -; CDR3 protein: CASSHLPNSTYEQYF; CDR3 DNA: TGTGCCAGCAGTCACCTTCCCAACAGTACCTACGAGCAGTACTTC
V gene: TRBV7-9; D gene: -; J gene: TRBJ1-1; clone size: once; CDR3 protein: CASSIRQLTEAFF; CDR3 DNA: TGTGCCAGCAGCATACGACAGTTAACTGAAGCTTTCTTT
V gene: TRBV19; D gene: TRBD2; J gene: TRBJ2-7; clone size: -; CDR3 protein: CASSLTSGSDEQYF; CDR3 DNA: TGTGCCAGTAGTTTGACTAGCGGGAGCGACGAGCAGTACTTC
V gene: TRBV2; D gene: TRBD2; J gene: TRBJ2-2; clone size: -; CDR3 protein: CASLAREKDTGELFF; CDR3 DNA: TGTGCCAGCCTCGCGCGGGAGAAGGATACCGGGGAGCTGTTTTTT
V gene: TRBV14; D gene: TRBD1; J gene: TRBJ1-2; clone size: -; CDR3 protein: CASSEQGAGYGYTF; CDR3 DNA: TGTGCCAGCAGCGAACAGGGGGCAGGCTATGGCTACACCTTC
V gene: TRBV2; D gene: -; J gene: TRBJ2-3; clone size: -; CDR3 protein: CASSRGWIGEDTQYF; CDR3 DNA: TGTGCCAGCAGTAGAGGGTGGATCGGGGAAGATACGCAGTATTTT
V gene: TRBV10-3; D gene: -; J gene: TRBJ2-1; clone size: -; CDR3 protein: CAIREGRSSRGYNEQFF; CDR3 DNA: TGTGCCATCAGGGAGGGCCGAAGTTCCAGGGGCTACAATGAGCAGTTCTTC